Detailed here is one TCR beta chain. The target antigen is unknown. The CDR3 length is 13 residues. The V gene end was trimmed by 2 bases and the J gene end by 8 bases; junction bases not matched to a gene: 6. Germline lookup yields CDR1 SGHRS and CDR2 YFSETQ. Assay used: immunoSEQ multiplex PCR; TCRdb lists only in-frame clones, some missing. The table shows approximately 74,000 clones, with over 75% occurring only once. The data originate from a study of OX40 agonist ivuxolimab in advanced cancers. Study observations and caveats: CD4+ and CD8+ T cells in blood underwent clonal expansion by week 6 at 0.1 to 3.0 mg/kg.

The sequence was obtained from an adult with an advanced solid tumor such as melanoma, head and neck, liver or kidney cancer. This specimen consisted of CD4+ or CD8+ T cells sorted from blood, obtained in a trial of the OX40 agonist ivuxolimab. V is TRBV5-1 and J is TRBJ1-2; 7 nucleotides line up with TRBD1. CDR3 sequence reads: CASSFEGAGGYTF. The CDR3 nucleotides are TGCGCCAGCAGCTTCGAGGGGGCGGGAGGCTACACCTTC.